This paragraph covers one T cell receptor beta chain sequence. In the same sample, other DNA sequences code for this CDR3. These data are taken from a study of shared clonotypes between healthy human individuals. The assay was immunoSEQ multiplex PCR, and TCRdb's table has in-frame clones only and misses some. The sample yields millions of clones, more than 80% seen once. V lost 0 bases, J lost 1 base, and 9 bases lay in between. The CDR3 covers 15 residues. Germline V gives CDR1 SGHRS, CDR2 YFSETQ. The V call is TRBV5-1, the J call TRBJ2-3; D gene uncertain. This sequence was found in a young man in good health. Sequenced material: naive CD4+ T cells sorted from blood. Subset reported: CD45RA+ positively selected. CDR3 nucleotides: TGCGCCAGCAGCTTGGCGGGTAAGGGCACAGATACGCAGTATTTT. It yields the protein CASSLAGKGTDTQYF. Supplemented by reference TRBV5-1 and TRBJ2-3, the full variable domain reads KAGVTQTPRYLIKTRGQQVTLSCSPISGHRSVSWYQQTPGQGLQFLFEYFSETQRNKGNFPGRFSGRQFSNSRSEMNVSTLELGDSALYLCASSLAGKGTDTQYFGPGTRLTVL.